This T cell receptor beta chain is drawn from a study of T cells in women clearing cervical HPV infection. Study summary: Cases were women with histologically confirmed HPV16-related CIN3 or worse, including a couple of invasive cancers. For cases, blood was sampled a median 149 days after lesion detection, interquartile range about 90 to 210 days. General study points: Richness plus V gene abundances separated cases from controls with AUC about 0.8. Repertoire richness, not evenness, was significantly elevated in CIN3+ cases versus controls.

Points on this clone: What it binds is unknown. The CDR3 is cut off 3 residues early in the read; its end comes from the germline J gene.

Sequenced by immunoSEQ multiplex PCR; TCRdb stores in-frame clones only, minus some. This sample contains tens of thousands of clones. From germline, CDR1 is LNHNV and CDR2 YYDKDF (reference sequence). The CDR3 runs to 13 residues. With 5 bases removed from V and 3 bases from J, the gap between germline ends came to 11 bases. The rearrangement uses TRBV15 and TRBJ2-7; D gene ambiguous. This receptor was identified in a woman aged 18-69 years with a cervical HPV16 infection that either progressed to CIN3+ or cleared (not recorded which). The sequenced sample was blood buffy coat. The DNA read from the CDR3 is TGTGCCACCAGCGTAGGGTTAAACTACGAG. Translating it yields CATSVGLNYE. The CDR3 as a whole reads CATSVGLNYEQYF.